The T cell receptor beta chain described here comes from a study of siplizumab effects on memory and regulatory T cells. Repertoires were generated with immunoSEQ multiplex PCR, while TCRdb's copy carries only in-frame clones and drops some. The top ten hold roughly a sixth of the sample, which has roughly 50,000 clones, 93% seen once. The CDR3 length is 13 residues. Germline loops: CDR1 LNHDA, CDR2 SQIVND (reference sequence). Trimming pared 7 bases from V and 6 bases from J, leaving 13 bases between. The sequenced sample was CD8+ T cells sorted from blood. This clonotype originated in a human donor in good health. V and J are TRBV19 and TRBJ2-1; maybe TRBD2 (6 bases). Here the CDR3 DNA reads TGTGCCAGTATACCGCTGGGGGGCAATGAGCAGTTCTTC. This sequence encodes CASIPLGGNEQFF.